The rows below give T cell receptor beta chains drawn from one sample of a study of blood T cells in healthy people across ages. Each CDR3 protein is one row after TCRdb ran MiXCR on the 5' RACE reads. The sample holds approximately 490,000 distinct CDR3 sequences, 24% seen once. These records were also assigned to another study, of T cells of mothers and their children.

Sequenced sample: blood. These receptors all stem from a boy aged 5-17 years in good health. The CDR3 runs from the conserved cysteine through the conserved F or W. D genes are given only for firm matches. Clone size is stated in some rows and not others, as once, few, many or a class when expanded.

D gene: TRBD2; J gene: TRBJ2-7; V gene: TRBV13; clone size: NA; CDR3 protein: CASSLSGEGPYF; CDR3 DNA: TGTGCCAGCAGCTTAAGCGGGGAGGGTCCGTACTTC
D gene: TRBD2; J gene: TRBJ2-1; V gene: TRBV11-2; clone size: few; CDR3 protein: CASSVGERGYNEQFF; CDR3 DNA: TGTGCCAGCAGCGTCGGCGAGCGGGGCTACAATGAGCAGTTCTTC
D gene: TRBD1; J gene: TRBJ2-6; V gene: TRBV27; clone size: few; CDR3 protein: CASSQGQGTGANVLTF; CDR3 DNA: TGTGCCAGCAGTCAGGGACAGGGGACTGGGGCCAACGTCCTGACTTTC
D gene: NA; J gene: TRBJ2-7; V gene: TRBV14; clone size: NA; CDR3 protein: CASSQDIQAYYEQYF; CDR3 DNA: TGTGCCAGCAGCCAAGATATACAGGCTTACTACGAGCAGTACTTC
D gene: TRBD2; J gene: TRBJ2-1; V gene: TRBV28; clone size: few; CDR3 protein: CASRVGLAGDNEQFF; CDR3 DNA: TGTGCCAGCAGAGTAGGACTAGCGGGAGATAATGAGCAGTTCTTC
D gene: TRBD1; J gene: TRBJ1-5; V gene: TRBV7-2; clone size: NA; CDR3 protein: CASSAQGVSNQPQHF; CDR3 DNA: TGTGCCAGCAGCGCCCAGGGGGTAAGCAATCAGCCCCAGCATTTT
D gene: NA; J gene: TRBJ2-2; V gene: TRBV29-1; clone size: few; CDR3 protein: CAGEGQAGELFF; CDR3 DNA: TGCGCCGGAGAGGGGCAAGCGGGGGAGCTGTTTTTT
D gene: TRBD1; J gene: TRBJ2-4; V gene: TRBV7-9; clone size: many; CDR3 protein: CASSLGQGAKNIQYF; CDR3 DNA: TGTGCCAGCAGCTTGGGACAGGGGGCCAAAAACATTCAGTACTTC
D gene: TRBD2; J gene: TRBJ2-7; V gene: TRBV12-3/TRBV12-4; clone size: NA; CDR3 protein: CASSSGLAGGAYEQYF; CDR3 DNA: TGTGCCAGCAGTTCCGGACTAGCGGGGGGCGCCTACGAGCAGTACTTC
D gene: NA; J gene: TRBJ1-1; V gene: TRBV30; clone size: NA; CDR3 protein: CAWSQGTLNTEAFF; CDR3 DNA: TGTGCCTGGAGTCAAGGGACATTGAACACTGAAGCTTTCTTT
D gene: NA; J gene: TRBJ2-1; V gene: TRBV3-1; clone size: few; CDR3 protein: CASSQSGFNEQFF; CDR3 DNA: TGTGCCAGCAGCCAAAGTGGCTTTAATGAGCAGTTCTTC
D gene: TRBD1; J gene: TRBJ2-2; V gene: TRBV6-1; clone size: NA; CDR3 protein: CATIARDREHTGELFF; CDR3 DNA: TGTGCCACCATAGCCCGGGACAGGGAACACACCGGGGAGCTGTTTTTT
D gene: NA; J gene: TRBJ1-6; V gene: TRBV4-3; clone size: NA; CDR3 protein: CASSQVQGGSPLHF; CDR3 DNA: TGCGCCAGCAGCCAAGTTCAGGGCGGATCACCCCTCCACTTT
D gene: NA; J gene: TRBJ2-3; V gene: TRBV5-6; clone size: NA; CDR3 protein: CASSLVGGATDTQYF; CDR3 DNA: TGTGCCAGCAGCTTGGTCGGGGGAGCCACAGATACGCAGTATTTT
D gene: NA; J gene: TRBJ2-2; V gene: TRBV29-1; clone size: few; CDR3 protein: CSVGNAGELFF; CDR3 DNA: TGCAGCGTTGGGAACGCCGGGGAGCTGTTTTTT
D gene: NA; J gene: TRBJ2-5; V gene: TRBV6-5; clone size: NA; CDR3 protein: CASRSPGARAGETQYF; CDR3 DNA: TGTGCCAGCAGATCCCCAGGGGCCAGGGCAGGAGAGACCCAGTACTTC
D gene: NA; J gene: TRBJ2-5; V gene: TRBV27; clone size: few; CDR3 protein: CASSLPETQYF; CDR3 DNA: TGTGCCAGCAGTTTACCGGAGACCCAGTACTTC
D gene: NA; J gene: TRBJ2-4; V gene: TRBV20-1; clone size: NA; CDR3 protein: CSALWEYIQYF; CDR3 DNA: TGCAGTGCCTTGTGGGAGTACATTCAGTACTTC
D gene: NA; J gene: TRBJ2-3; V gene: TRBV15; clone size: NA; CDR3 protein: CATSRDPGEGDTQYF; CDR3 DNA: TGTGCCACCAGCAGAGATCCAGGGGAGGGAGATACGCAGTATTTT
D gene: NA; J gene: TRBJ2-1; V gene: TRBV29-1; clone size: NA; CDR3 protein: CSADGTTYNEQFF; CDR3 DNA: TGCAGCGCCGACGGGACAACCTACAATGAGCAGTTCTTC
D gene: NA; J gene: TRBJ2-5; V gene: TRBV10-3; clone size: few; CDR3 protein: CATRGMGQETQYF; CDR3 DNA: TGTGCCACCCGGGGGATGGGGCAAGAGACCCAGTACTTC
D gene: NA; J gene: TRBJ2-4; V gene: TRBV20-1; clone size: few; CDR3 protein: CSAYRHVAKNIQYF; CDR3 DNA: TGCAGTGCTTATCGACACGTAGCCAAAAACATTCAGTACTTC
D gene: TRBD1; J gene: TRBJ2-2; V gene: TRBV7-8; clone size: many; CDR3 protein: CASSVNRGYTGELFF; CDR3 DNA: TGTGCCAGCAGCGTGAACAGGGGATACACCGGGGAGCTGTTTTTT
D gene: TRBD1; J gene: TRBJ1-4; V gene: TRBV13; clone size: many; CDR3 protein: CASSRQGFATNEKLFF; CDR3 DNA: TGTGCCAGCAGCCGACAGGGCTTTGCAACTAATGAAAAACTGTTTTTT
D gene: TRBD1; J gene: TRBJ2-7; V gene: TRBV2; clone size: few; CDR3 protein: CASRMDRVYEQYF; CDR3 DNA: TGTGCCAGCAGGATGGACAGGGTGTACGAGCAGTACTTC
D gene: NA; J gene: TRBJ1-6; V gene: TRBV5-5; clone size: few; CDR3 protein: CASSLGTGTRDSPLHF; CDR3 DNA: TGTGCCAGCAGCTTGGGAACCGGGACCCGGGATTCACCCCTCCACTTT
D gene: NA; J gene: TRBJ2-5; V gene: TRBV7-9; clone size: few; CDR3 protein: CASSRDAGPSQETQYF; CDR3 DNA: TGTGCCAGCAGCCGGGACGCCGGCCCCTCACAAGAGACCCAGTACTTC
D gene: NA; J gene: TRBJ1-2; V gene: TRBV7-2; clone size: few; CDR3 protein: CASSSPGRQGYGYTF; CDR3 DNA: TGTGCCAGCAGCTCTCCGGGACGGCAGGGGTATGGCTACACCTTC
D gene: NA; J gene: TRBJ2-6; V gene: TRBV28; clone size: NA; CDR3 protein: CASSLGQSLLSGANVLTF; CDR3 DNA: TGTGCCAGCAGTCTAGGACAGTCATTGCTCTCTGGGGCCAACGTCCTGACTTTC
D gene: NA; J gene: TRBJ1-1; V gene: TRBV7-2; clone size: few; CDR3 protein: CASIKGLGVFTSEAFF; CDR3 DNA: TGTGCCAGCATCAAAGGGCTAGGAGTATTTACCTCTGAAGCTTTCTTT
D gene: TRBD1; J gene: TRBJ1-4; V gene: TRBV7-9; clone size: NA; CDR3 protein: CASSLDRGRNEKLFF; CDR3 DNA: TGTGCCAGCAGCCTGGACAGGGGGCGTAATGAAAAACTGTTTTTT
D gene: TRBD2; J gene: TRBJ2-5; V gene: TRBV20-1; clone size: few; CDR3 protein: CSAQPGTSGRAGETQYF; CDR3 DNA: TGCAGTGCCCAACCGGGGACTAGCGGGAGGGCGGGGGAGACCCAGTACTTC
D gene: NA; J gene: TRBJ2-2; V gene: TRBV15; clone size: NA; CDR3 protein: CATSTSASRGTGELFF; CDR3 DNA: TGTGCCACCAGCACTAGCGCTAGTCGTGGCACCGGGGAGCTGTTTTTT
D gene: TRBD2; J gene: TRBJ2-1; V gene: TRBV6-2/TRBV6-3; clone size: NA; CDR3 protein: CASSYQASGNEQFF; CDR3 DNA: TGTGCCAGCAGTTACCAGGCTAGCGGGAATGAGCAGTTCTTC
D gene: NA; J gene: TRBJ2-7; V gene: TRBV6-7; clone size: NA; CDR3 protein: CASFTSYEQYF; CDR3 DNA: TGTGCCAGCTTCACCTCCTACGAGCAGTACTTC
D gene: NA; J gene: TRBJ1-5; V gene: TRBV29-1; clone size: NA; CDR3 protein: CSVTGSDSGQHF; CDR3 DNA: TGCAGCGTCACAGGGTCTGACTCCGGGCAGCATTTT
D gene: NA; J gene: TRBJ1-1; V gene: TRBV5-1; clone size: NA; CDR3 protein: CASSLEMGTEAFF; CDR3 DNA: TGCGCCAGCAGCTTGGAAATGGGCACTGAAGCTTTCTTT
D gene: TRBD2; J gene: TRBJ2-7; V gene: TRBV5-1; clone size: NA; CDR3 protein: CASSWTSGGGYEQYF; CDR3 DNA: TGCGCCAGCAGCTGGACTAGCGGGGGAGGCTACGAGCAGTACTTC
D gene: NA; J gene: TRBJ1-2; V gene: TRBV10-3; clone size: few; CDR3 protein: CAISYEDSGGYTF; CDR3 DNA: TGTGCCATCAGTTATGAGGACTCTGGTGGCTACACCTTC
D gene: NA; J gene: TRBJ1-5; V gene: TRBV29-1; clone size: NA; CDR3 protein: CSVERGAGNQPQHF; CDR3 DNA: TGCAGCGTTGAAAGGGGGGCAGGGAACCAGCCCCAGCATTTT